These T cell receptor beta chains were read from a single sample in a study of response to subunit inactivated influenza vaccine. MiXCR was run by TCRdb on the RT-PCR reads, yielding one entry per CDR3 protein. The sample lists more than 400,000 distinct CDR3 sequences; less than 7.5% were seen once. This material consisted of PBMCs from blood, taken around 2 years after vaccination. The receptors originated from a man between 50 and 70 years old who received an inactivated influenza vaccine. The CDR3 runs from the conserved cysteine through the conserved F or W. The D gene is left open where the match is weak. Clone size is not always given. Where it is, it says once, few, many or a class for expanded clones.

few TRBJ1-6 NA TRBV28 TGTGCCAGCAGTTATCCACTGACAGCGGGTTCACCCCTCCACTTT CASSYPLTAGSPLHF
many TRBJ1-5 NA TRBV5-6 TGTGCCAGCAGCTGGGGTGGGGCGCTGAGCAATCAGCCCCAGCATTTT CASSWGGALSNQPQHF
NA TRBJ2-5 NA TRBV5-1 TGCGCCAGCAGCTTGGGCCCGGTGGCGGAGACCCAGTACTTC CASSLGPVAETQYF
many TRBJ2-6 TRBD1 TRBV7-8 TGTGCCAGCAGCTTCCCGGACAGGGGTGCCAACGTCCTGACTTTC CASSFPDRGANVLTF
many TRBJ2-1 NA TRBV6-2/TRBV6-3 TGTGCCAGCAGGAGGCCGGGCGGGGGCCAGACTATTTACAATGAGCAGTTCTTC CASRRPGGGQTIYNEQFF
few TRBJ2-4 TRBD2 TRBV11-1 TGTGCCAGCAGCTTAGTCGTAGCGGGAGGCCCCCGGGGCAAAAACATTCAGTACTTC CASSLVVAGGPRGKNIQYF
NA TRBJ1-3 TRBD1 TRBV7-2 TGTGCCAGCAGGGACATGGGACAGGGGGCTACTGGAAACACCATATATTTT CASRDMGQGATGNTIYF
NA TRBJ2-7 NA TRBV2 TGTGCCAGCAGTGAAGAACAGGAGCCTTCCTACGAGCAGTACTTC CASSEEQEPSYEQYF
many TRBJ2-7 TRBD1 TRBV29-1 TGCAGCGTTGAAGAGGTGGGGACAGCTGGCTACGAGCAGTACTTC CSVEEVGTAGYEQYF
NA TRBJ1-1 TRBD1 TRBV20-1 TGCAGTGTTACACAGGGGTTGAACACTGAAGCTTTCTTT CSVTQGLNTEAFF
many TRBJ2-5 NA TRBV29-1 TGCAGCGTTGAAGAATTAGAGACCCAGTACTTC CSVEELETQYF
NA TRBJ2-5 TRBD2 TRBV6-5 TGTGCCAGCAGTTACTCGATAGGACTAGCGGGAGGGCCTGAAGAGACCCAGTACTTC CASSYSIGLAGGPEETQYF
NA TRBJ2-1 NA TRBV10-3 TGTGCCATCAGAGGGACGAACAATGAGCAGTTCTTC CAIRGTNNEQFF
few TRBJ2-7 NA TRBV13 TGTGCCAGCAGCTTAATTGGGCAGGGGATTTACGAGCAGTACTTC CASSLIGQGIYEQYF
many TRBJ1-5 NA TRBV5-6 TGTGCCAGCAGCTCTTATGCTCAGCCCCAGCATTTT CASSSYAQPQHF
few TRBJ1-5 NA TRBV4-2 TGTGCCAGCAGCCAAGATAGAGGGGTTGATGGGGGGAGACAGCCCCAGCATTTT CASSQDRGVDGGRQPQHF